This TCR beta chain is drawn from a study of OX40 agonist ivuxolimab in advanced cancers. Germline V gives CDR1 MNHNS, CDR2 SASEGT. The V and J ends lost 6 bases and 7 bases respectively, with 9 bases between them. This CDR3 is built from 12 residues. The table came from immunoSEQ multiplex PCR; TCRdb's copy has only in-frame clones and leaves some out. The sample shows 60,000 to 70,000 clones, about 88% of them seen only once. Concerning this clone itself: Its target is not known.

Study-level findings and limits: Some of the lowest clonal expansion was seen in partial responders at 0.1-3.0 mg/kg.

Sequenced here: CD4+ or CD8+ T cells sorted from blood, sampled in a trial of the OX40 agonist ivuxolimab. The receptor was isolated from an adult with an advanced solid tumor such as melanoma, head and neck, liver or kidney cancer. The rearrangement joins TRBV6-1 to TRBJ2-2, with no clear D. The CDR3, as DNA: TGTGCCAGCAGGCGGACGGGCGGGGAGCTGTTTTTT. Protein: CASRRTGGELFF.